This T cell receptor beta chain came from a study of T cell repertoires in ileal Crohn's disease. On the study more broadly: The M6 sample came from neoterminal ileum during colonoscopy after surgery. Study findings and constraints: Mucosal expansions were suggested to be mainly CD8 T cells. Every patient over 26.8% clonality showed endoscopic recurrence.

Turning to this clone: Its matching antigen is unknown.

Per sample, roughly 500 nanograms of biopsy DNA were TCRB immunosequenced. The protocol was immunoSEQ multiplex PCR, while the TCRdb copy is restricted to in-frame clones and leaves out a portion. In the table there are about 7,200 clones, about three quarters of which are singletons. The ends were cut back, 2 bases at V and 5 bases at J, with 10 bases in the middle. The CDR3 is made up of 13 amino acids. Germline loops: CDR1 SQVTM, CDR2 ANQGSEA. Noted time point: neoterminal ileum biopsy at postoperative endoscopy, about 6 months after surgery. The specimen sequenced was ileal tissue. The source of this sequence is an adult with Crohn's disease. V gene TRBV29-1 combines with J gene TRBJ1-5; TRBD1 might be the D (6 bases). The CDR3 DNA reads TGCAGCGTTGAACAGGGGAGAGATCAGCCCCAGCATTTT. Its protein is CSVEQGRDQPQHF.